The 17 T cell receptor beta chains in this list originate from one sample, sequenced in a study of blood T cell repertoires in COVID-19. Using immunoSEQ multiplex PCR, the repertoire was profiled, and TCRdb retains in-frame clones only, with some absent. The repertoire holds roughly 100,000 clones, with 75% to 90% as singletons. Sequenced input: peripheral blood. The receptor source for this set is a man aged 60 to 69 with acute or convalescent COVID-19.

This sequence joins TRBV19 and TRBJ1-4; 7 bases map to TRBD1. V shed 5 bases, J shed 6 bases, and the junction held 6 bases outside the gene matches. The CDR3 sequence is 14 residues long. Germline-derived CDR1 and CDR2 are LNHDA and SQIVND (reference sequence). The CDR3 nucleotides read TGTGCCAGTAGTCCACAGGGGTTCTATGAAAAACTGTTTTTT. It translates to CASSPQGFYEKLFF.

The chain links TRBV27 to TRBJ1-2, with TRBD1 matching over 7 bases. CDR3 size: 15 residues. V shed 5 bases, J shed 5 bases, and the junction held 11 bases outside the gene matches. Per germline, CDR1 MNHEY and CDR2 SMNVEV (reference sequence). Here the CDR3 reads CASSHRTGYPYGYTF. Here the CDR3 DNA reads TGTGCCAGCAGTCATCGGACAGGTTATCCATATGGCTACACCTTC.

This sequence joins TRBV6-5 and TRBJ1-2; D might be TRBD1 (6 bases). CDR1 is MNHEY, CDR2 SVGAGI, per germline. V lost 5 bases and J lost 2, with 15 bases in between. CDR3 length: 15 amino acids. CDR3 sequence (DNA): TGTGCCAGCAGTCCTGGGCGGGGGGCCAACTATGGCTACACCTTC. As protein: CASSPGRGANYGYTF.

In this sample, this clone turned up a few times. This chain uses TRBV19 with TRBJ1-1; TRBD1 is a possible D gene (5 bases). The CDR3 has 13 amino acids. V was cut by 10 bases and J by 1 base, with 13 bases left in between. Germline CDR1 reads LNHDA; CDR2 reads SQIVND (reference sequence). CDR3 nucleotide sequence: TGTGCCACTGGACATTGGGAGAACACTGAAGCTTTCTTT. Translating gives CATGHWENTEAFF.

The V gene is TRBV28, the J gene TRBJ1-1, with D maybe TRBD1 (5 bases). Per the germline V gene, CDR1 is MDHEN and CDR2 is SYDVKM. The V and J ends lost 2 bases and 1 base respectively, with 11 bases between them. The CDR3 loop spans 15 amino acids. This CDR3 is CASSLGDGGNTEAFF. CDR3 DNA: TGTGCCAGCAGTTTAGGGGACGGGGGGAACACTGAAGCTTTCTTT.

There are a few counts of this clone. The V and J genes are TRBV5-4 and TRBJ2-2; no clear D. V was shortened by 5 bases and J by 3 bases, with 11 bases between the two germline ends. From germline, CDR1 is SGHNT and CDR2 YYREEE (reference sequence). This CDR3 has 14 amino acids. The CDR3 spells CASRYNPDTGELFF. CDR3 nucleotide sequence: TGTGCCAGCAGATATAATCCGGACACCGGGGAGCTGTTTTTT. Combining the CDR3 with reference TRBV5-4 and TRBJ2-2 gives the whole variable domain ETGVTQSPTHLIKTRGQQVTLRCSSQSGHNTVSWYQQALGQGPQFIFQYYREEENGRGNFPPRFSGLQFPNYSSELNVNALELDDSALYLCASRYNPDTGELFFGEGSRLTVL.

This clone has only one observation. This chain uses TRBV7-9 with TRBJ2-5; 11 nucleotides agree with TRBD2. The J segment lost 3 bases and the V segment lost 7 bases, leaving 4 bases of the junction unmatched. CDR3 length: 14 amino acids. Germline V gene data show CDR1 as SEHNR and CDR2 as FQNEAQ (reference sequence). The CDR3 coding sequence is TGTGCCAGCACGGAGACTAGCGGGAAAGAGACCCAGTACTTC. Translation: CASTETSGKETQYF.

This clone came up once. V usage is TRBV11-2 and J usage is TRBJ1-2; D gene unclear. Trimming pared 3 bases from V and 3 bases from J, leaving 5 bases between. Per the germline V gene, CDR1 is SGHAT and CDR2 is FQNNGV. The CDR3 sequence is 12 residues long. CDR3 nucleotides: TGTGCCAGCAGCTTTCAGGACTATGGCTACACCTTC. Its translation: CASSFQDYGYTF.

The CDR3 DNA reads as TGTGCCAGCAGTTACTCCGTCGACAGGGGAAATTCACCCCTCCACTTT. This sequence encodes CASSYSVDRGNSPLHF. The chain couples TRBV6-5 to TRBJ1-6, with 8 bases that match TRBD1. The CDR3 is made up of 16 amino acids. Germline V gene sequence: CDR1 MNHEY, CDR2 SVGAGI. V was clipped by 0 bases and J by 7 bases; unmatched bases: 5.

This CDR3 reads CASSPGTGLTGELFF. The CDR3 DNA reads TGCGCCAGCAGCCCAGGGACAGGGCTCACCGGGGAGCTGTTTTTT. This chain uses TRBV4-1 with TRBJ2-2; 9 bases agree with TRBD1. CDR3 length: 15 amino acids. From germline, CDR1 is MGHRA and CDR2 YSYEKL. Germline trimming cut 4 bases from V and 4 bases from J; bases unmatched to any gene: 4.

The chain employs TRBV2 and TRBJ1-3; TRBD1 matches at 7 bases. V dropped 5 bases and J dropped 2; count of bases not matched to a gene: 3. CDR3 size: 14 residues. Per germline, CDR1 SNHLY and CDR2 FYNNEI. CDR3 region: CASSPGGTGNTIYF. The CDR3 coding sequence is TGTGCCAGCAGTCCAGGGGGAACTGGAAACACCATATATTTT.

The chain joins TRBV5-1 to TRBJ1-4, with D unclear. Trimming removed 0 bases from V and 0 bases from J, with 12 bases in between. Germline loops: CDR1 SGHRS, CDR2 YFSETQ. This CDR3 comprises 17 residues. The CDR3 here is CASSLGRHRTTNEKLFF. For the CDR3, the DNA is TGCGCCAGCAGCTTGGGGCGACACCGAACAACTAATGAAAAACTGTTTTTT.

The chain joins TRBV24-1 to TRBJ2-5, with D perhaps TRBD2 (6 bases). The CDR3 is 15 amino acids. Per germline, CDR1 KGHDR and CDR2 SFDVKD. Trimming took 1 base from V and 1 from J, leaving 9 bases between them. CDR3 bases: TGTGCCACCAGTGATTTCCGGGACTCCCAAGAGACCCAGTACTTC. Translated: CATSDFRDSQETQYF.

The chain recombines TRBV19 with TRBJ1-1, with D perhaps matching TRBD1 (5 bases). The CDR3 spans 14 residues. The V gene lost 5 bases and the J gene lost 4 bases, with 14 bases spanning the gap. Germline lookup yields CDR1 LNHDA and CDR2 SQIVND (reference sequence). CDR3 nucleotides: TGTGCCAGTAGTTTTGGACGGGGGATCACTGAAGCTTTCTTT. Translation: CASSFGRGITEAFF. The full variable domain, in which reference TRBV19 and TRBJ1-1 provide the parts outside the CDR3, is DGGITQSPKYLFRKEGQNVTLSCEQNLNHDAMYWYRQDPGQGLRLIYYSQIVNDFQKGDIAEGYSVSREKKESFPLTVTSAQKNPTAFYLCASSFGRGITEAFFGQGTRLTVV.

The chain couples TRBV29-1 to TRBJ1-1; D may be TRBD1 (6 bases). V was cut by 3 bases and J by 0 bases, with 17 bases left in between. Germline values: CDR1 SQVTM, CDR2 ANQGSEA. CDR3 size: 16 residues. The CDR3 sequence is CSVDKGGPSMNTEAFF. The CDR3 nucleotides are TGCAGCGTTGATAAGGGGGGGCCCTCGATGAACACTGAAGCTTTCTTT. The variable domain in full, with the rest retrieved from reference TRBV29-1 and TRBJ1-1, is SAVISQKPSRDICQRGTSLTIQCQVDSQVTMMFWYRQQPGQSLTLIATANQGSEATYESGFVIDKFPISRPNLTFSTLTVSNMSPEDSSIYLCSVDKGGPSMNTEAFFGQGTRLTVV.

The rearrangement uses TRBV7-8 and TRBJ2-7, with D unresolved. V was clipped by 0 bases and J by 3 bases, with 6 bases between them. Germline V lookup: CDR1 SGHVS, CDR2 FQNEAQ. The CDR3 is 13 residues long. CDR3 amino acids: CASSLAPIYEQYF. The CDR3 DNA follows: TGTGCCAGCAGCTTAGCCCCCATCTACGAGCAGTACTTC.

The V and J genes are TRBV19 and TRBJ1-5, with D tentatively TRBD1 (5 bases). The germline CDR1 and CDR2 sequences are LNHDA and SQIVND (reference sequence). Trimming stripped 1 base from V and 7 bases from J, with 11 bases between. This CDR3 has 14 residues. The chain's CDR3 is CASSIVGAGQPQHF. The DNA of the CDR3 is TGTGCCAGTAGTATAGTAGGGGCAGGGCAGCCCCAGCATTTT.